The present TCR beta chain was sequenced within a study of T-cell memory formation after mild COVID-19. Background on the study: In these data, TCR clusters were largely donor specific. Findings and limits, study-wide: Pre-infection memory held some responding clones, suggesting pre-existing cross-reactive T cells responded.

At least ten counts were recorded for this clonotype. The target antigen is unknown. Losses at the gene ends were 4 bases for V and 5 bases for J; bases not matched to a gene: 2. The CDR3 length is 13 residues. Germline V CDR1 and CDR2: KGHDR, SFDVKD. Each CDR3 protein gets one entry after TCRdb re-called the 5' RACE reads with MiXCR. The sample carries around 130,000 distinct CDR3 sequences, about 18% recorded once. What was sequenced was PBMCs or a T cell subset sorted from them (not recorded which). This clonotype was sampled from a man in his late teens or twenties who had mild COVID-19 (a few samples of this study predate the infection). Cell type and time point are not known. This chain uses TRBV24-1 with TRBJ2-5; 8 nucleotides align to TRBD1. DNA of the CDR3: TGTGCCACCAGTGAGAACAGGGGGGAGACCCAGTACTTC. Amino acids: CATSENRGETQYF.